The source of this TCR beta chain is a study of neurological immune-mediated disorders. General study results and limits: Subjects shared no identical expanded-clone CDR3 amino acid sequences, suggesting private TCR-beta repertoires in all groups.

A 10-nucleotide random UMI tagged transcripts in template-switch 5'RACE cDNA synthesis. TCRdb independently ran MiXCR on the 5' RACE reads; one entry per CDR3 protein. The sample lists about 80,000 distinct CDR3 sequences; approximately 10% were seen once. The V and J ends lost 3 bases and 4 bases respectively, with 13 bases between them. The CDR3 spans 15 residues. Germline CDR1 SGHRS, CDR2 YFSETQ. This clonotype was seen ten or more times. No antigen is known for it. The starting material, 2 million PBMCs stored at -80 C, gave rise to the unsorted libraries. Sequencing input: PBMCs. The TCR originated in a man in his fifties or sixties in good health. V and J are TRBV5-1 and TRBJ2-2, with D unclear. CDR3 DNA: TGCGCCAGCAGCTCGGACGGATCCTTCACCGGGGAGCTGTTTTTT. It is translated as CASSSDGSFTGELFF.